This T cell receptor (beta chain) was captured in a study of technical replicates of blood from several donors. In germline, CDR1 is MNHEY, CDR2 SMNVEV (reference sequence). V trimming: 6 bases; J trimming: 3 bases; junction bases outside the gene matches: 3. The CDR3 totals 13 residues. The method was immunoSEQ multiplex PCR; TCRdb's version includes in-frame clones alone and lacks a portion of them. The data show under 15,000 clones, with 85% to 95% seen just once and approximately 6.3% held by the top ten. This TCR was recovered from a human donor in good health. The chain employs TRBV27 and TRBJ2-7; TRBD2 matches 9 bases. Sequencing used PBMCs. CDR3 in DNA: TGTGCCAGCAGGACTAGCGGAAGCTACGAGCAGTACTTC. This gives the protein CASRTSGSYEQYF.